The 11 T cell receptor beta chains below come from one sample, sequenced in a study of blood T cell repertoires in COVID-19. Clones were sequenced by immunoSEQ multiplex PCR, and TCRdb holds only the in-frame ones, with some missing. The sample consists of 100,000 to 150,000 clones, 85% to 90% of them appearing once. Sequenced sample: peripheral blood. The receptors originated from a woman of 80 years or more with acute or convalescent COVID-19.

The chain joins TRBV4-2 to TRBJ2-2, with TRBD2 identical over 8 bases. Germline lookup yields CDR1 LGHNA and CDR2 YNFKEQ. V lost 7 bases to trimming and J lost 5 bases; unmatched junction nucleotides: 9. The CDR3 loop spans 15 amino acids. The CDR3 here is CASTLTGGTTGELFF. CDR3 coding DNA: TGTGCCAGCACCCTAACGGGGGGGACGACCGGGGAGCTGTTTTTT.

The rearrangement joins TRBV18 to TRBJ2-5; the match to TRBD2 covers 12 bases. Germline values: CDR1 KGHSH, CDR2 LQKENI. The CDR3 runs to 14 residues. V shed 6 bases, J shed 2 bases, and the junction held 1 base outside the gene matches. The CDR3 DNA sequence: TGTGCCAGCTCTGGACTAGCGGGGCAAGAGACCCAGTACTTC. Translating gives CASSGLAGQETQYF.

This chain links TRBV5-1 with TRBJ2-3, with D possibly TRBD1 on 6 matching bases. Germline values: CDR1 SGHRS, CDR2 YFSETQ. Trimming stripped 4 bases from V and 6 bases from J, with 18 bases between. The CDR3 is made up of 15 amino acids. CDR3: CASSPTGQSVDTQYF. CDR3 coding DNA: TGCGCCAGCAGCCCGACAGGTCAAAGCGTGGATACGCAGTATTTT.

J is TRBJ2-7 and V is TRBV11-2; 10 bases are shared with TRBD1. Germline V gives CDR1 SGHAT, CDR2 FQNNGV. There are 14 residues in the CDR3. V dropped 5 bases and J dropped 6; count of bases not matched to a gene: 7. In DNA, the CDR3 is TGTGCCAGCAGCCTTACCGGGACAGGGGTCGAGCAGTACTTC. Its protein product is CASSLTGTGVEQYF.

This chain uses TRBV10-3 with TRBJ2-7, with D tentatively TRBD2 (6 bases). The CDR3 is 13 residues long. CDR1 is ENHRY, CDR2 SYGVKD, per germline. The V and J ends lost 6 bases and 6 bases respectively, with 15 bases between them. The DNA for the CDR3 is TGTGCCATCAGCCTCGGGACTTCCCGCGAGCAGTACGTC. Translated, it gives CAISLGTSREQYV.

This clone was seen only a few times. The genes are TRBV19 and TRBJ1-1; unclear D gene. V lost 4 bases and J 8 bases, leaving 11 bases between the germline ends. The germline gives CDR1 LNHDA, CDR2 SQIVND (reference sequence). The length of the CDR3 is 12 residues. The CDR3 protein is CASSTLRLEAFF. The CDR3, as DNA: TGTGCCAGTAGTACCCTTCGCCTAGAAGCTTTCTTT.

V gene TRBV2 combines with J gene TRBJ1-2, with unresolved D. The CDR3 has 12 amino acids. V was pared by 4 bases and J by 8 bases, with 11 bases between. CDR1 and CDR2 from the germline V gene are SNHLY and FYNNEI. CDR3 DNA: TGTGCCAGCAGTGCAGAGAACGGGGGCTACACCTTC. Protein sequence: CASSAENGGYTF.

This clone was detected only a few times. The CDR3 loop is CASSLDRGSYNEQFF. CDR3 nucleotides: TGTGCCAGCAGCTTAGACAGGGGCTCCTACAATGAGCAGTTCTTC. This chain links TRBV7-3 with TRBJ2-1, with 8 bases identical to TRBD1. The V gene's germline CDR1 is SGHTA and CDR2 FQGTGA. This CDR3 spans 15 amino acids. Losses at the gene ends were 2 bases for V and 0 bases for J; bases not matched to a gene: 0.

The chain carries TRBV5-1 and TRBJ2-2; 7 bases fit TRBD1. CDR3 length: 14 residues. The J segment lost 6 bases and the V segment lost 2 bases, leaving 4 bases of the junction unmatched. CDR1 and CDR2 (germline): SGHRS, YFSETQ. In DNA, the CDR3 is TGCGCCAGCAGCTTAACCGACAGGGCCGGGGAGCTGTTTTTT. Translating gives CASSLTDRAGELFF.

The gene calls are TRBV6-4 and TRBJ2-3; the match to TRBD2 covers 10 bases. V dropped 0 bases and J dropped 0; count of bases not matched to a gene: 0. The germline gives CDR1 MRHNA, CDR2 SNTAGT. CDR3 size: 16 residues. CDR3 sequence reads: CASSDSSGGSTDTQYF. The CDR3 region has the DNA TGTGCCAGCAGTGACTCTAGCGGGGGGAGCACAGATACGCAGTATTTT.

The chain couples TRBV4-3 to TRBJ1-1, with 7 bases that match TRBD1. This CDR3 comprises 15 residues. Germline assignment: CDR1 LGHNA and CDR2 YSLEER. The trim removed 4 bases at V and 5 bases at J, leaving 10 bases unmatched. The CDR3 coding sequence is TGCGCCAGCAGCCCTCGGACAGGAAGAGGGACTGAAGCTTTCTTT. Translation: CASSPRTGRGTEAFF.